A single sample gave rise to the 17 T cell receptor beta chains below, sequenced in a study of regulatory T cells in long-lasting Graves disease. Sample time point: newly diagnosed GD, antithyroid drugs for less than 3 months. Isolated PBMC RNA provided the starting material for the TCR library. HTBI primers from iRepertoire and Arm-PCR of CDR3 regions yielded the TCR beta libraries. MiXCR, run by TCRdb on the multiplex PCR reads, gives a single entry per CDR3 protein. This sample has more than 350,000 distinct CDR3 sequences, with just under 15% found just once. In addition, the sample was reused for a study of T cells in Graves' hyperthyroidism and ophthalmopathy.

This material consisted of peripheral blood mononuclear cells (PBMCs), taken at new diagnosis, from a patient treated with antithyroid drugs. These receptors originate from a woman under 40 with Graves disease.

This rearrangement joins TRBV27 to TRBJ2-7; 9 bases are shared with TRBD1. J gave up 1 base and V 6 bases, and 10 bases lay outside the gene matches. CDR1 and CDR2 (germline): MNHEY, SMNVEV (reference sequence). This CDR3 is 16 amino acids long. The CDR3 DNA sequence: TGTGCCAGCAGCTTTATTGGACAGGGGTTTTCCTACGAGCAGTACTTC. Encoded protein: CASSFIGQGFSYEQYF.

This clonotype was seen ten or more times. This sequence joins TRBV2 and TRBJ2-7; 8 nucleotides align to TRBD2. This CDR3 region has 14 residues. Germline values: CDR1 SNHLY, CDR2 FYNNEI. J lost 2 bases, V lost 6 bases, and 6 bases had no gene match. CDR3 amino acids: CASRTEGLAYEQYF. The CDR3 region has the DNA TGTGCCAGCAGGACCGAGGGACTAGCCTACGAGCAGTACTTC.

The chain uses TRBV7-9 and TRBJ2-7; no firm D call. The V and J ends lost 4 bases and 0 bases respectively, with 16 bases between them. Germline V gene lookup returns CDR1 SEHNR and CDR2 FQNEAQ (reference sequence). The CDR3 sequence is 16 residues long. CDR3 region: CASSSPPRISSYEQYF. The CDR3 nucleotides read TGTGCCAGCAGCTCCCCCCCCAGGATTAGCTCCTACGAGCAGTACTTC. The variable domain in full, with the rest retrieved from reference TRBV7-9 and TRBJ2-7, is DTGVSQNPRHKITKRGQNVTFRCDPISEHNRLYWYRQTLGQGPEFLTYFQNEAQLEKSRLLSDRFSAERPKGSFSTLEIQRTEQGDSAMYLCASSSPPRISSYEQYFGPGTRLTVT.

This clonotype was detected many times. This chain joins TRBV24-1 and TRBJ2-3; D call uncertain. Germline V gene sequence: CDR1 KGHDR, CDR2 SFDVKD. The V and J ends lost 7 bases and 3 bases respectively, with 10 bases between them. CDR3 length: 13 residues. The CDR3: CATSRGWTDTQYF. The CDR3 nucleotides read TGTGCCACCAGCAGAGGTTGGACAGATACGCAGTATTTT.

The table lists this clonotype with many counts. This chain uses TRBV7-3 with TRBJ2-7; 10 bases align to TRBD2. V shed 5 bases, J shed 2 bases, and the junction held 3 bases outside the gene matches. This CDR3 comprises 14 residues. Germline V CDR1 and CDR2: SGHTA, FQGTGA. CDR3 nucleotide sequence: TGTGCCAGCAGCCTAGCGGGAGCCACCTACGAGCAGTACTTC. It translates to CASSLAGATYEQYF.

Many counts were recorded for this clonotype. The chain has TRBV5-1 and TRBJ2-7; D gene ambiguous. This CDR3 has 13 amino acids. Trimming took 0 bases from V and 4 from J, leaving 8 bases between them. The germline V gene encodes CDR1 SGHRS and CDR2 YFSETQ. The CDR3 DNA is TGCGCCAGCAGCTTGGCCCAAGATTACGAGCAGTACTTC. This translates into CASSLAQDYEQYF.

This clonotype was picked up many times. The chain combines TRBV7-9 with TRBJ2-3; possibly TRBD1 or TRBD2 for D (5 bases each). The length of the CDR3 is 16 residues. V shed 1 base and J shed 0 bases, with 11 bases lying between them. CDR1 SEHNR and CDR2 FQNEAQ come from the germline V gene (reference sequence). CDR3 nucleotide sequence: TGTGCCAGCAGCTTAGGGGGGTCCGGGAGCACAGATACGCAGTATTTT. Encoded protein: CASSLGGSGSTDTQYF.

The rearrangement links TRBV30 to TRBJ1-1, with D possibly being TRBD1 (6 bases). CDR1 and CDR2 (germline): GTSNPN, SVGIG (reference sequence). This CDR3 has 14 amino acids. Trimming took 4 bases from V and 3 from J, leaving 15 bases between them. The CDR3 here is CAWTDSPYYTEAFF. Written as DNA, the CDR3 is TGTGCCTGGACGGACAGTCCATATTACACTGAAGCTTTCTTT.

This clonotype has ten or more counts. The chain joins TRBV28 to TRBJ1-1; D is ambiguous. The V end was cut by 4 bases, the J end by 5 bases, with 8 bases between. Germline loops: CDR1 MDHEN, CDR2 SYDVKM. This CDR3 has 12 amino acids. The CDR3 reads CASSSGWTEAFF. For the CDR3, the DNA is TGTGCCAGCAGTTCTGGGTGGACTGAAGCTTTCTTT.

This clonotype has ten or more counts. The V and J genes are TRBV27 and TRBJ2-1, with D perhaps assigned TRBD1 or TRBD2 (5 bases each). CDR1 is MNHEY and CDR2 is SMNVEV in the germline V gene (reference sequence). The V end was cut by 5 bases, the J end by 7 bases, with 12 bases between. The CDR3 is 13 residues long. CDR3 nucleotide sequence: TGTGCCAGCAGTCCGTGGGACGCAAATGAGCAGTTCTTC. It codes for CASSPWDANEQFF.

This clonotype was recorded only once. The chain combines TRBV5-1 with TRBJ1-1; D is unresolved. The V end was cut by 2 bases, the J end by 0 bases, with 5 bases between. Germline values: CDR1 SGHRS, CDR2 YFSETQ. The CDR3 covers 13 residues. The CDR3 DNA reads TGCGCCAGCAGCTTACACGTGAACACTGAAGCTTTCTTT. It yields the protein CASSLHVNTEAFF.

This clonotype was recorded many times. The V gene is TRBV12-3 or TRBV12-4, the J gene TRBJ1-2; maybe TRBD1 (6 bases). The CDR3 is 15 residues long. V was cut by 3 bases and J by 4 bases, with 15 bases left in between. The CDR3 reads CASSFWGPGAYGYTF. In DNA, the CDR3 is TGTGCCAGCAGTTTCTGGGGGCCGGGGGCCTATGGCTACACCTTC.

This clonotype was found many times. The chain is built from TRBV6-2 or TRBV6-3 and TRBJ2-7; 7 bases are shared with TRBD2. The length of the CDR3 is 11 residues. CDR1 is MNHEY, CDR2 SVGEGT, per germline. The CDR3 region has the DNA TGTGCAAGCGGGGATGCCTACGAGCAGTACTTC. This encodes CASGDAYEQYF.

The chain's CDR3 is CASSIGTTNYEQYF. The CDR3 DNA reads TGTGCCAGTAGTATTGGGACTACAAATTACGAGCAGTACTTC. The chain couples TRBV19 to TRBJ2-7, with 7 bases matching TRBD2. This CDR3 has 14 residues. V shed 3 bases, J shed 4 bases, and the junction held 6 bases outside the gene matches. Germline CDR1 LNHDA, CDR2 SQIVND (reference sequence).

This clonotype has a count of ten or more. The CDR3 protein is CASSLEGATYEQYF. CDR3 coding DNA: TGTGCCAGCAGTTTAGAGGGGGCTACCTACGAGCAGTACTTC. This chain links TRBV27 with TRBJ2-7, with TRBD1 matching over 7 bases. The CDR3 is 14 amino acids. Germline assignment: CDR1 MNHEY and CDR2 SMNVEV (reference sequence). The ends lost 2 bases at V and 2 bases at J; junction bases unmatched: 3.

This clonotype was counted many times. The chain carries TRBV3-1 and TRBJ2-1; D is ambiguous. This CDR3 has 14 amino acids. Trimming took off 0 bases at V and 12 bases at J, with 15 bases between the two ends. Germline CDR1 reads LGHDT; CDR2 reads YNNKEL (reference sequence). This CDR3 reads CASSQEVGIVGQFF. CDR3 sequence (DNA): TGTGCCAGCAGCCAAGAGGTGGGCATAGTGGGGCAGTTCTTC.

This clonotype came up a few times. The CDR3 region is CSAADRGYEQYF. CDR3 in DNA: TGCAGTGCCGCGGACAGAGGGTACGAGCAGTACTTC. This chain links TRBV20-1 with TRBJ2-7, with a tentative D call TRBD1 (6 bases). This CDR3 comprises 12 residues. In germline, CDR1 is DFQATT, CDR2 SNEGSKA (reference sequence). The V gene lost 6 bases and the J gene lost 4 bases, with 13 bases spanning the gap.